These 29 T cell receptor beta chains were sequenced from one sample in a study of control samples from healthy donors and cancer patients. Generated by immunoSEQ multiplex PCR, the TCRdb table keeps only in-frame clones and is missing some. Among roughly 180,000 clones listed, 91% were seen once. The sequenced material came from blood. These receptors all come from a woman aged 40-49 years in good health.

This clone was recorded only once. This sequence joins TRBV12-5 and TRBJ2-2; 8 bases align to TRBD1. This CDR3 region has 15 residues. The germline V gene encodes CDR1 LGHNT and CDR2 FRNRAP. V trimming: 3 bases; J trimming: 4 bases; junction bases outside the gene matches: 4. The CDR3 DNA sequence: TGTGCTAGTGGTTTATCGGACAGGGTCACCGGGGAGCTGTTTTTT. Translating it yields CASGLSDRVTGELFF.

V gene TRBV5-8 combines with J gene TRBJ2-1, with TRBD2 as a possible D gene (5 bases). The length of the CDR3 is 14 residues. Germline V lookup: CDR1 SGHTS, CDR2 YDEGEE. V was trimmed by 0 bases and J by 7 bases, leaving 11 bases between them. The CDR3 sequence: CASSLGFGGNEQFF. For the CDR3, the DNA is TGTGCCAGCAGCTTGGGGTTTGGCGGGAATGAGCAGTTCTTC. Complete variable domain (other parts from reference TRBV5-8 and TRBJ2-1): EAGVTQSPTHLIKTRGQQATLRCSPISGHTSVYWYQQALGLGLQFLLWYDEGEERNRGNFPPRFSGRQFPNYSSELNVNALELEDSALYLCASSLGFGGNEQFFGPGTRLTVL.

The chain employs TRBV27 and TRBJ1-6; D unclear. Germline assignment: CDR1 MNHEY and CDR2 SMNVEV (reference sequence). Trimming cost V 8 bases and J 10 bases, with 15 bases left between them. The CDR3 is 13 residues long. The CDR3, as DNA: TGTGCCAGCTGGGGTCAACCCGGATCACCCCTCCACTTT. Its translation: CASWGQPGSPLHF.

The chain recombines TRBV7-8 with TRBJ2-6, with TRBD1 matching over 7 bases. This CDR3 is built from 15 residues. Germline lookup yields CDR1 SGHVS and CDR2 FQNEAQ. J gave up 3 bases and V 6 bases, and 5 bases lay outside the gene matches. Here the CDR3 reads CASSTDRVGANVLTF. The CDR3, as DNA: TGTGCCAGCAGTACAGACAGGGTTGGGGCCAACGTCCTGACTTTC.

The chain joins TRBV11-2 to TRBJ2-7; no clear D gene. V was clipped by 1 base and J by 2 bases, with 9 bases between them. This CDR3 has 14 residues. In germline, CDR1 is SGHAT, CDR2 FQNNGV. CDR3 DNA: TGTGCCAGCAGCTTAGCTGGGCCTCCCTACGAGCAGTACTTC. It specifies CASSLAGPPYEQYF.

The gene calls are TRBV19 and TRBJ1-3; 9 nucleotides match TRBD1. The J segment lost 0 bases and the V segment lost 10 bases, leaving 10 bases of the junction unmatched. CDR1 is LNHDA, CDR2 SQIVND, per germline (reference sequence). The CDR3 spans 16 residues. Here the CDR3 DNA reads TGTGCCACCCAGGACAGGGGAGGGACCTCTGGAAACACCATATATTTT. Protein product: CATQDRGGTSGNTIYF. Drawing the rest from reference TRBV19 and TRBJ1-3, the complete variable domain is DGGITQSPKYLFRKEGQNVTLSCEQNLNHDAMYWYRQDPGQGLRLIYYSQIVNDFQKGDIAEGYSVSREKKESFPLTVTSAQKNPTAFYLCATQDRGGTSGNTIYFGEGSWLTVV.

V and J are TRBV5-4 and TRBJ2-3; 12 bases align to TRBD2. Germline V gene sequence: CDR1 SGHNT, CDR2 YYREEE (reference sequence). With V trimmed by 6 bases and J by 1 base, 12 bases remained unmatched. CDR3 length equals 18 residues. In DNA, the CDR3 is TGTGCCAGCACGGGACTAGCGGGCTCGGGTGGGGGCACAGATACGCAGTATTTT. Amino acids: CASTGLAGSGGGTDTQYF.

J is TRBJ2-3 and V is TRBV10-2; 9 bases are shared with TRBD2. V lost 1 base and J lost 7; bases outside the gene matches: 12. There are 17 residues in the CDR3. Germline V gene sequence: CDR1 WSHSY, CDR2 SAAADI. CDR3: CASSEFKRGASGNTQYF. DNA of the CDR3: TGCGCCAGCAGTGAGTTTAAGCGGGGGGCGTCCGGGAATACGCAGTATTTT.

The CDR3 sequence is CASSLSGLSNQPQHF. For the CDR3, the DNA is TGTGCCAGCAGCTTAAGTGGGCTCAGCAATCAGCCCCAGCATTTT. V usage is TRBV11-2 and J usage is TRBJ1-5; D unclear. Germline CDR1 is SGHAT and CDR2 is FQNNGV. Trimming removed 2 bases at V and 1 base at J, with 9 bases between. This CDR3 has 15 residues.

This clone was counted once. The chain links TRBV4-1 to TRBJ2-1, with 9 bases matching TRBD2. Germline V gene sequence: CDR1 MGHRA, CDR2 YSYEKL. V trimming: 0 bases; J trimming: 8 bases; junction bases outside the gene matches: 5. The CDR3 is 15 residues long. The CDR3 DNA is TGCGCCAGCAGCCAAGAGCGGGGGGGCCCCGATGAGCAGTTCTTC. Translation gives CASSQERGGPDEQFF.

V usage is TRBV12-5 and J usage is TRBJ1-4; 8 bases fit TRBD1. Germline V gene data show CDR1 as LGHNT and CDR2 as FRNRAP. CDR3 length: 14 amino acids. With V trimmed by 7 bases and J by 7 bases, 8 bases remained unmatched. The CDR3 nucleotides are TGTGCTAGTGTCTCCGGGACAGGTGCTGAAAAACTGTTTTTT. Its protein is CASVSGTGAEKLFF.

V usage is TRBV28 and J usage is TRBJ2-1; 8 nucleotides match TRBD2. Germline V gives CDR1 MDHEN, CDR2 SYDVKM. The CDR3 is made up of 16 amino acids. The V segment lost 6 bases and the J segment 10 bases; nucleotides outside the gene matches: 17. The CDR3 DNA is TGTGCCAGCAGCCCCCTCTCGCGGGGGGTTTTCAGCGAGCAGTTCTTC. Protein product: CASSPLSRGVFSEQFF.

The chain uses TRBV6-5 and TRBJ2-2; 8 nucleotides match TRBD2. Germline CDR1 is MNHEY and CDR2 is SVGAGI. Trimming at V came to 4 bases and at J to 7 bases, leaving 5 bases not matched to a gene. The CDR3 totals 14 residues. This CDR3 is CASSFRGGDGELFF. The CDR3 DNA follows: TGTGCCAGCAGTTTCCGGGGGGGCGACGGGGAGCTGTTTTTT.

The chain uses TRBV3-1 (or the pseudogene TRBV3-2) and TRBJ1-1; a weak D match, TRBD1 (6 bases). CDR3 length: 12 residues. The germline V gene has CDR1 LGHDT and CDR2 YNNKEL (reference sequence). Trimming took off 3 bases at V and 6 bases at J, with 8 bases between the two ends. CDR3 sequence: CASSHRGPEAFF. CDR3 nucleotides: TGTGCCAGCAGCCACAGGGGTCCTGAAGCTTTCTTT.

The gene calls are TRBV19 and TRBJ2-2; 9 bases agree with TRBD1. V dropped 8 bases and J dropped 4; count of bases not matched to a gene: 8. Germline CDR1 is LNHDA and CDR2 is SQIVND (reference sequence). The CDR3 totals 15 residues. CDR3 sequence (DNA): TGTGCCAGTGGAATTACAGGGGGCCGCACCGGGGAGCTGTTTTTT. Encoded protein: CASGITGGRTGELFF.

The chain uses TRBV27 and TRBJ1-4, with D perhaps matching TRBD1 (6 bases). This CDR3 is 15 amino acids long. Per germline, CDR1 MNHEY and CDR2 SMNVEV (reference sequence). Trimming removed 6 bases at V and 8 bases at J, with 19 bases between. DNA of the CDR3: TGTGCCAGCAGGACAGGAAGTCTTGTCGGGGAAAAACTGTTTTTT. Translation gives CASRTGSLVGEKLFF.

This chain connects TRBV11-3 to TRBJ2-3, with 9 bases that match TRBD1. Trimming took 3 bases from V and 3 from J; bases not matched to a gene: 1. The germline V gene encodes CDR1 SGHNT and CDR2 YENEEA. The CDR3 has 14 residues. CDR3 nucleotide sequence: TGTGCCAGCAGCTTCGGACAGGGGACAGATACGCAGTATTTT. Translation gives CASSFGQGTDTQYF.

CDR3 bases: TGTGCCAGCAGTCATGACTTTGGACGAGAGACCCAGTACTTC. Its translation: CASSHDFGRETQYF. This chain connects TRBV5-4 to TRBJ2-5, with D hard to call. Germline CDR1 and CDR2: SGHNT and YYREEE (reference sequence). With 5 bases removed from V and 4 bases from J, the gap between germline ends came to 15 bases. CDR3 length: 14 residues.

For this clone: Within the sample, other DNA sequences also encode this same CDR3. This chain links TRBV5-1 with TRBJ1-3; D is unresolved. From germline, CDR1 is SGHRS and CDR2 YFSETQ. The V and J ends lost 2 bases and 0 bases respectively, with 6 bases between them. This CDR3 contains 14 residues. CDR3 sequence (DNA): TGCGCCAGCAGCTTAGAAGGCTCTGGAAACACCATATATTTT. Its protein is CASSLEGSGNTIYF.

Comments on this clone: Other DNA sequences from this sample encode an identical CDR3 as well. The chain couples TRBV10-3 to TRBJ2-1, with TRBD1 matching over 10 bases. V lost 3 bases to trimming and J lost 4 bases; unmatched junction nucleotides: 3. The germline gives CDR1 ENHRY, CDR2 SYGVKD. The CDR3 sequence is 15 residues long. The CDR3 spells CAISERGQGYNEQFF. The CDR3 DNA sequence: TGTGCCATCAGTGAAAGGGGACAGGGGTACAATGAGCAGTTCTTC.

V is TRBV6-5 and J is TRBJ2-1; D is ambiguous. Trimming removed 7 bases from V and 6 bases from J, with 7 bases in between. The CDR3 length is 11 residues. Germline CDR1 reads MNHEY; CDR2 reads SVGAGI. The DNA for the CDR3 is TGTGCCAGCAATTGGCTCAATGAGCAGTTCTTC. Its translation: CASNWLNEQFF.

This clone was seen a handful of times. V is TRBV6-5 and J is TRBJ1-5, with D possibly TRBD1 on 5 matching bases. This CDR3 spans 14 amino acids. V lost 8 bases to trimming and J lost 11 bases, with 22 bases between them. Germline loops: CDR1 MNHEY, CDR2 SVGAGI. DNA for the CDR3: TGTGCCAGCGATCCGGGGGGGACGGTGGTGGCCCAGCATTTT. Translation: CASDPGGTVVAQHF.

The rearrangement uses TRBV3-1 (or the pseudogene TRBV3-2) and TRBJ1-2; TRBD1 matches 7 bases. In germline, CDR1 is LGHDT, CDR2 YNNKEL (reference sequence). The length of the CDR3 is 13 residues. J gave up 8 bases and V 4 bases, and 7 bases lay outside the gene matches. CDR3 in amino acids: CASSPIDRDGYTF. CDR3 in DNA: TGTGCCAGCAGCCCGATAGACAGGGACGGCTACACCTTC.

The V call is TRBV9, the J call TRBJ2-1; D is possibly TRBD1 or TRBD2 (5 bases each). V was cut by 2 bases and J by 4 bases, with 16 bases left in between. The CDR3 totals 16 residues. CDR1 and CDR2 (germline): SGDLS, YYNGEE. The CDR3 coding sequence is TGTGCCAGCAGCGTTTCGGGGCTCGCGGTTTACAATGAGCAGTTCTTC. It specifies CASSVSGLAVYNEQFF.

The chain links TRBV18 to TRBJ1-1; TRBD1 is a possible D gene (6 bases). Trimming took 6 bases from V and 8 from J, leaving 19 bases between them. The CDR3 extends over 14 amino acids. The V gene's germline CDR1 is KGHSH and CDR2 LQKENI. CDR3 region: CASSLEGWDMEAFF. The CDR3, as DNA: TGTGCCAGCTCCCTAGAGGGTTGGGACATGGAAGCTTTCTTT.

The V gene is TRBV5-1, the J gene TRBJ2-7; the match to TRBD1 covers 7 bases. Losses at the gene ends were 4 bases for V and 2 bases for J; bases not matched to a gene: 6. The CDR3 is made up of 14 amino acids. Germline values: CDR1 SGHRS, CDR2 YFSETQ. CDR3 sequence reads: CASSENRGPYEQYF. CDR3 nucleotides: TGCGCCAGCAGCGAGAACAGGGGTCCCTACGAGCAGTACTTC.

The gene calls are TRBV5-1 and TRBJ1-1; no reliable D call. The ends were cut back, 7 bases at V and 4 bases at J, with 14 bases in the middle. Germline V gives CDR1 SGHRS, CDR2 YFSETQ. This CDR3 has 13 residues. The CDR3 bases are TGCGCCAGCTCAGAAGGGTTGGCCACTGAAGCTTTCTTT. It encodes CASSEGLATEAFF.

The sample holds one count of this clone. J is TRBJ2-2 and V is TRBV19; TRBD1 or TRBD2 may be the D gene (5 bases each). Between the trimmed V and J ends, which lost 7 bases and 5 bases, there was a span of 17 bases. The CDR3 loop spans 15 amino acids. Germline V gene sequence: CDR1 LNHDA, CDR2 SQIVND (reference sequence). The CDR3 protein is CASKFVGDSTGELFF. The CDR3 coding sequence is TGTGCCAGTAAATTCGTGGGGGATTCAACCGGGGAGCTGTTTTTT.

The chain joins TRBV11-2 to TRBJ2-7; no reliable D call. The germline V gene has CDR1 SGHAT and CDR2 FQNNGV. V was cut by 2 bases and J by 2 bases, with 16 bases left in between. The CDR3 is 16 residues long. CDR3 bases: TGTGCCAGCAGCTTATCGCCGGGTCTGGACCCCTACGAGCAGTACTTC. Its protein is CASSLSPGLDPYEQYF.